Following are 26 T cell receptor beta chains from one sample sequenced in a study of blood T cell repertoires in COVID-19. The assay was immunoSEQ multiplex PCR, and TCRdb's table has in-frame clones only and misses some. The sample has roughly 260,000 clones, around 85% seen once; the top ten hold over 3%. The sequenced sample was peripheral blood. The receptors derive from a middle-aged woman with active or convalescent COVID-19.

CDR3 sequence reads: CASSQAGGLNTIYF. Here the CDR3 DNA reads TGTGCCAGCAGCCAAGCAGGGGGGCTAAACACCATATATTTT. The chain joins TRBV14 to TRBJ1-3; TRBD1 matches 7 bases. Germline loops: CDR1 SGHDN, CDR2 FVKESK. The CDR3 extends over 14 amino acids. V lost 1 base and J lost 6; bases outside the gene matches: 3.

The rearrangement uses TRBV28 and TRBJ1-2; perhaps TRBD1 as D (5 bases). V was shortened by 6 bases and J by 5 bases, with 13 bases between the two germline ends. The CDR3 runs 13 residues. Germline CDR1 and CDR2: MDHEN and SYDVKM. The CDR3 sequence: CASSPRGLYGYTF. DNA for the CDR3: TGTGCCAGCAGCCCACGGGGACTATATGGCTACACCTTC.

The chain employs TRBV4-1 and TRBJ2-3, with 11 nucleotides matching TRBD1. The ends lost 1 base at V and 4 bases at J; junction bases unmatched: 1. Germline V CDR1 and CDR2: MGHRA, YSYEKL. The CDR3 consists of 15 residues. The chain's CDR3 is CASSQGDRGADTQYF. The CDR3 nucleotides are TGCGCCAGCAGCCAAGGGGACAGGGGGGCAGATACGCAGTATTTT.

This CDR3 reads CATSVPGDNQPQHF. The DNA for the CDR3 is TGTGCCACCAGTGTTCCGGGGGACAATCAGCCCCAGCATTTT. The chain carries TRBV24-1 and TRBJ1-5; a weak D match, TRBD1 (5 bases). The CDR3 has 14 amino acids. The germline V gene has CDR1 KGHDR and CDR2 SFDVKD. V lost 5 bases and J lost 3, with 10 bases in between.

The rearrangement links TRBV3-1 (or the pseudogene TRBV3-2) to TRBJ1-2, with 7 bases identical to TRBD1. Per germline, CDR1 LGHDT and CDR2 YNNKEL (reference sequence). The CDR3 totals 15 residues. V lost 5 bases and J lost 4; bases outside the gene matches: 10. CDR3 in amino acids: CASSYWGQLGYGYTF. The CDR3 nucleotides are TGTGCCAGCAGCTACTGGGGACAGCTGGGCTATGGCTACACCTTC.

The J gene is TRBJ2-3, the V gene TRBV7-6, with 13 bases lining up with TRBD2. Trimming cost V 5 bases and J 8 bases; bases outside gene matches: 7. This CDR3 comprises 15 residues. Germline V gene sequence: CDR1 SGHVS, CDR2 FNYEAQ. The CDR3 nucleotides are TGTGCCAGCAGCCCAACTAGCGGGGGGGCCGGTACGCAGTATTTT. It yields the protein CASSPTSGGAGTQYF.

The V gene is TRBV4-1, the J gene TRBJ2-3; no clear D gene. Trimming left V 0 bases short and J 2 bases short, with 9 bases between. Germline V gene data show CDR1 as MGHRA and CDR2 as YSYEKL. CDR3 length: 15 amino acids. CDR3 bases: TGCGCCAGCAGCCAAGAAGCCACTAACACAGATACGCAGTATTTT. Its protein product is CASSQEATNTDTQYF.

The chain uses TRBV18 and TRBJ2-7, with TRBD1 matching over 8 bases. Germline assignment: CDR1 KGHSH and CDR2 LQKENI. The CDR3 loop spans 14 amino acids. The V segment lost 2 bases and the J segment 3 bases; nucleotides outside the gene matches: 3. The CDR3: CASSPGGQGYEQYV. The CDR3 bases are TGTGCCAGCTCACCAGGCGGACAGGGCTACGAGCAGTACGTC.

This chain connects TRBV11-3 to TRBJ2-1, with 7 bases lining up with TRBD1. The V gene end was trimmed by 4 bases and the J gene end by 6 bases; junction bases not matched to a gene: 9. In germline, CDR1 is SGHNT, CDR2 YENEEA. CDR3 length: 15 residues. CDR3 bases: TGTGCCAGCAGCTGGAGACAGGGAGTCTCCAATGAGCAGTTCTTC. It is translated as CASSWRQGVSNEQFF.

The chain employs TRBV6-6 and TRBJ2-1; 9 bases map to TRBD2. CDR3 size: 15 residues. V was clipped by 7 bases and J by 4 bases; unmatched bases: 8. CDR1 and CDR2 (germline): MNHNY, SVGAGI (reference sequence). The CDR3 here is CASKRAGGEYNEQFF. The CDR3 region has the DNA TGTGCCAGCAAGAGAGCGGGGGGCGAGTACAATGAGCAGTTCTTC.

This CDR3 reads CASSTHRGENTGELFF. The CDR3 DNA is TGTGCCAGTAGTACGCACAGGGGGGAGAACACCGGGGAGCTGTTTTTT. The chain has TRBV19 and TRBJ2-2; 8 bases match TRBD1. In germline, CDR1 is LNHDA, CDR2 SQIVND (reference sequence). This CDR3 is 16 amino acids long. Losses at the gene ends were 4 bases for V and 1 base for J; bases not matched to a gene: 5.

The chain carries TRBV7-9 and TRBJ1-1; 9 nucleotides align to TRBD1. The CDR3 runs to 15 residues. V was clipped by 5 bases and J by 5 bases; unmatched bases: 9. CDR1 SEHNR and CDR2 FQNEAQ come from the germline V gene (reference sequence). CDR3 amino acids: CASSLRDRDNTEAFF. In DNA, the CDR3 is TGTGCCAGCAGCCTCAGGGACAGGGATAATACTGAAGCTTTCTTT. Full variable domain (missing parts from reference TRBV7-9 and TRBJ1-1): DTGVSQNPRHKITKRGQNVTFRCDPISEHNRLYWYRQTLGQGPEFLTYFQNEAQLEKSRLLSDRFSAERPKGSFSTLEIQRTEQGDSAMYLCASSLRDRDNTEAFFGQGTRLTVV.

This clone has only a few counts. V gene TRBV3-1 (or the pseudogene TRBV3-2) combines with J gene TRBJ1-6; tentative D call: TRBD1 (6 bases). CDR3 length: 16 residues. Germline V gives CDR1 LGHDT, CDR2 YNNKEL (reference sequence). Between the trimmed V and J ends, which lost 1 base and 6 bases, there was a span of 13 bases. This CDR3 reads CASSQVWDTTNSPLHF. CDR3 in DNA: TGTGCCAGCAGCCAAGTTTGGGACACAACTAATTCACCCCTCCACTTT.

This chain links TRBV2 with TRBJ1-1; 8 bases line up with TRBD1. CDR1 SNHLY and CDR2 FYNNEI come from the germline V gene. The CDR3 covers 12 residues. V lost 6 bases and J lost 7; bases outside the gene matches: 4. The CDR3 here is CASSGQGGEAFF. DNA for the CDR3: TGTGCCAGCAGCGGACAGGGTGGTGAAGCTTTCTTT.

This clone has just a few counts. The DNA for the CDR3 is TGTGCCAGCAGCTTTTCAGGGGGAGCTAATGAAAAACTGTTTTTT. Protein sequence: CASSFSGGANEKLFF. V and J are TRBV13 and TRBJ1-4; 7 nucleotides match TRBD1. The germline gives CDR1 PRHDT, CDR2 FYEKMQ (reference sequence). There are 15 residues in the CDR3. Germline trimming cut 3 bases from V and 3 bases from J; bases unmatched to any gene: 4.

The chain employs TRBV10-1 and TRBJ2-3; 7 bases agree with TRBD2. This CDR3 spans 13 amino acids. The germline gives CDR1 WNHNN, CDR2 SYGVQD (reference sequence). V shed 7 bases, J shed 1 base, and the junction held 2 bases outside the gene matches. CDR3 in DNA: TGCGCCAGCAAAACTAGCGGCACAGATACGCAGTATTTT. Translated, it gives CASKTSGTDTQYF.

V gene TRBV11-3 combines with J gene TRBJ2-5; 8 bases line up with TRBD2. Germline-derived CDR1 and CDR2 are SGHNT and YENEEA. V lost 3 bases, J lost 1 base, and 1 base stayed unmatched. The CDR3 totals 14 residues. The CDR3 DNA reads TGTGCCAGCAGCTTCGGGGGGGCCCAAGAGACCCAGTACTTC. Amino acid sequence: CASSFGGAQETQYF.

The chain uses TRBV30 and TRBJ1-1, with D tentatively TRBD1 (6 bases). The CDR3 totals 12 residues. Germline loops: CDR1 GTSNPN, CDR2 SVGIG (reference sequence). The V and J ends lost 3 bases and 5 bases respectively, with 10 bases between them. CDR3 bases: TGTGCCTGGAGCAGGGGAATTACTGAAGCTTTCTTT. Amino acid sequence: CAWSRGITEAFF.

The chain couples TRBV3-1 (or the pseudogene TRBV3-2) to TRBJ2-5; 13 bases are a match to TRBD2. The CDR3 is made up of 16 amino acids. Germline trimming cut 3 bases from V and 7 bases from J; bases unmatched to any gene: 8. Germline CDR1 reads LGHDT; CDR2 reads YNNKEL (reference sequence). The CDR3 DNA reads as TGTGCCAGCAGCCAGAGACTAGCGGGGGGCCACGGGACCCAGTACTTC. This gives the protein CASSQRLAGGHGTQYF.

The rearrangement joins TRBV3-1 (or the pseudogene TRBV3-2) to TRBJ2-1; TRBD2 matches 9 bases. The length of the CDR3 is 18 residues. V lost 1 base, J lost 0 bases, and 7 bases stayed unmatched. The germline gives CDR1 LGHDT, CDR2 YNNKEL (reference sequence). This CDR3 is CASSQGGTSRPSYNEQFF. For the CDR3, the DNA is TGTGCCAGCAGCCAAGGGGGGACTAGCCGTCCCTCCTACAATGAGCAGTTCTTC.

The chain recombines TRBV28 with TRBJ2-5; D is possibly TRBD1 (5 bases). The CDR3 is 15 residues long. Trimming removed 3 bases at V and 1 base at J, with 12 bases between. CDR1 and CDR2 (germline): MDHEN, SYDVKM. Written as DNA, the CDR3 is TGTGCCAGCAGTTTCCTCGACAGACCCCAAGAGACCCAGTACTTC. Amino acids: CASSFLDRPQETQYF.

CDR3 in amino acids: CASSTGSYEQYF. The CDR3 nucleotides read TGTGCCAGCAGCACGGGGAGTTACGAGCAGTACTTC. The chain links TRBV9 to TRBJ2-7, with D possibly TRBD2 on 5 matching bases. Germline values: CDR1 SGDLS, CDR2 YYNGEE. The CDR3 length is 12 residues. V lost 4 bases and J lost 4, with 9 bases in between.

The rearrangement uses TRBV7-8 and TRBJ1-1, with a weak D call TRBD1 (5 bases). The germline V gene encodes CDR1 SGHVS and CDR2 FQNEAQ. Between the trimmed V and J ends, which lost 0 bases and 4 bases, there was a span of 9 bases. The CDR3 covers 14 residues. The CDR3 reads CASSLAGGPTEAFF. CDR3 DNA sequence: TGTGCCAGCAGCTTAGCCGGGGGACCCACTGAAGCTTTCTTT.

This chain joins TRBV21-1 and TRBJ1-6; the table calls TRBD1, which could not be checked here. TRBV21-1 is termed a pseudogene. The CDR3 is 15 residues long. The CDR3 region is CASSKGTGPNSPLHF. The CDR3, as DNA: TGTGCCAGCAGCAAAGGCACAGGGCCTAATTCACCCCTCCACTTT.

The chain uses TRBV11-3 and TRBJ2-3, with TRBD2 identical over 7 bases. Germline V gene sequence: CDR1 SGHNT, CDR2 YENEEA. CDR3 length: 17 amino acids. The trim removed 5 bases at V and 0 bases at J, leaving 11 bases unmatched. CDR3 loop: CASSRGGLAVSTDTQYF. The DNA of the CDR3 is TGTGCCAGCAGCCGAGGTGGGCTAGCGGTGAGCACAGATACGCAGTATTTT.

The V gene is TRBV6-5, the J gene TRBJ1-1; unclear D gene. CDR1 is MNHEY, CDR2 SVGAGI, per germline. The CDR3 length is 12 residues. The V end was cut by 10 bases, the J end by 2 bases, with 11 bases between. The CDR3 here is CATARDNTEAFF. For the CDR3, the DNA is TGTGCCACGGCCCGGGATAACACTGAAGCTTTCTTT.